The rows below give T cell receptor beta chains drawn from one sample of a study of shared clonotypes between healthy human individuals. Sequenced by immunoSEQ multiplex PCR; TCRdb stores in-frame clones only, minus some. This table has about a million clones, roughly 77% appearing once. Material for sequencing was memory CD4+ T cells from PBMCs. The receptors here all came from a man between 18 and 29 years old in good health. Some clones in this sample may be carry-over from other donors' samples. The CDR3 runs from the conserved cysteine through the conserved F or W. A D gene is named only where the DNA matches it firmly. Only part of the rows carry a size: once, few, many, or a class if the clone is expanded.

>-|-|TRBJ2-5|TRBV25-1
CASSGGLSETQYF
TGTGCCAGCAGTGGAGGGTTAAGTGAGACCCAGTACTTC
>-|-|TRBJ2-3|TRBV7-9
CASSVRDTTDTQYF
TGTGCCAGCAGCGTCCGGGACACCACAGATACGCAGTATTTT
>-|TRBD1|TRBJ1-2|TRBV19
CASIRTETGTYGYTF
TGTGCCAGTATTCGGACAGAGACAGGGACGTATGGCTACACCTTC
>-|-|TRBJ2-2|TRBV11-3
CASSLGNRELFF
TGTGCCAGCAGCTTAGGCAACCGGGAGCTGTTTTTT
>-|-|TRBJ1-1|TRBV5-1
CASRRVENTEAFF
TGCGCCAGCCGACGGGTCGAGAACACTGAAGCTTTCTTT
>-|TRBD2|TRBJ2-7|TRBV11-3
CASSPGLAGGEQYF
TGTGCCAGCAGCCCGGGACTAGCGGGAGGAGAGCAGTACTTC
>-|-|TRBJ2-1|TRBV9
CASSVAAVNEQFF
TGTGCCAGCAGCGTAGCTGCCGTCAATGAGCAGTTCTTC
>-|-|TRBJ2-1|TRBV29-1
CSVEVTPGPEQFF
TGCAGCGTTGAAGTTACCCCGGGACCGGAGCAGTTCTTC
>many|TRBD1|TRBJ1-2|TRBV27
CASSLWAGGIYGYTF
TGTGCCAGCAGTCTTTGGGCAGGGGGAATTTACGGCTACACCTTC
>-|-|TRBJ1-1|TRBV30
CAWNYDTNTEAFF
TGTGCCTGGAACTATGACACGAACACTGAAGCTTTCTTT
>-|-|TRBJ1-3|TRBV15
CATSMDTGNTIYF
TGTGCCACCAGCATGGACACTGGAAACACCATATATTTT
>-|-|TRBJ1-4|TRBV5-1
CASSIGHGGMTNEKLFF
TGCGCCAGCAGCATAGGACACGGGGGTATGACTAATGAAAAACTGTTTTTT
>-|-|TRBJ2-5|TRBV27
CASSLQGVQETQYF
TGTGCCAGCAGTTTACAGGGTGTACAAGAGACCCAGTACTTC
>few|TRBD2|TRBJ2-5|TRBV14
CASSLGLAAQETQYF
TGTGCCAGCAGCCTTGGACTAGCGGCACAAGAGACCCAGTACTTC
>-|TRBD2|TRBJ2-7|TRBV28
CASRRGLAGPYEQYF
TGTGCCAGCAGGCGAGGACTAGCGGGACCCTACGAGCAGTACTTC
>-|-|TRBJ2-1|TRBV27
CASSSGTFPNEQFF
TGTGCCAGCAGTTCCGGGACTTTTCCTAATGAGCAGTTCTTC
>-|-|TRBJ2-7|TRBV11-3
CASSAHRDADEQYF
TGTGCCAGCAGCGCCCACAGGGATGCGGACGAGCAGTACTTC
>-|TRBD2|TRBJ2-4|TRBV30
CAWIAFTSASCRNIQYF
TGTGCCTGGATTGCGTTCACTAGCGCCTCTTGTCGTAACATTCAGTACTTC